This T cell receptor beta chain derives from a study of T cell responses to AZD1222 COVID-19 vaccine. Study-wide findings and caveats: CD4 TCRs covered the whole spike, strongest at regions 160-218 and 743-854. It should be noted that donors were predominantly white British and more often female, and clonal diversity was possibly underestimated.

About this clone itself: Its matching antigen is unknown.

The table came from immunoSEQ multiplex PCR; TCRdb's copy has only in-frame clones and leaves some out. Altogether some 88,000 clones are present, 92% being singletons, with the ten largest covering more than 4.5%. Germline-derived CDR1 and CDR2 are SGHVS and FQNEAQ. V shed 6 bases and J shed 6 bases, with 18 bases lying between them. The CDR3 loop spans 15 amino acids. The genes are TRBV7-8 and TRBJ1-5, with TRBD1 as a possible D gene (5 bases). The specimen was peripheral blood, collected on day 0 of AZD1222 vaccination. The sequence was obtained from an adult in good health. This CDR3 is CASSVNQGPSQPQHF. The CDR3, as DNA: TGTGCCAGCAGTGTGAACCAGGGCCCGTCTCAGCCCCAGCATTTT.